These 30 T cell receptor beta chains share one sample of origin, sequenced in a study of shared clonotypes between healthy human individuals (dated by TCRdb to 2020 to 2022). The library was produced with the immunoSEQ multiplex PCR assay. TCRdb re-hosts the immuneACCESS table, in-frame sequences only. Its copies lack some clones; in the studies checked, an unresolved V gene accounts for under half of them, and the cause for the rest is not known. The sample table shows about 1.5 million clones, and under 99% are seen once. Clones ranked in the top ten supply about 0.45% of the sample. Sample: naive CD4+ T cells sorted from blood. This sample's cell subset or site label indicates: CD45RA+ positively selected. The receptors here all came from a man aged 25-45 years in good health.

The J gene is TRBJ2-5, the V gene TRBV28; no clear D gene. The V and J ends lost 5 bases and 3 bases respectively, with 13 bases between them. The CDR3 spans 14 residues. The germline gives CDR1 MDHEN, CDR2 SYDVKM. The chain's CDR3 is CASSPLGREETQYF. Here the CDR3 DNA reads TGTGCCAGCAGTCCCTTGGGTAGGGAAGAGACCCAGTACTTC.

As DNA, the CDR3 is TGTGCCAGCAGCGTAGGCGGAGACTCTGGAAACACCATATATTTT. Protein sequence: CASSVGGDSGNTIYF. The chain employs TRBV9 and TRBJ1-3; D is ambiguous. Looked up from germline, CDR1 is SGDLS and CDR2 is YYNGEE. V gave up 0 bases and J gave up 0 bases, with 7 bases separating them. CDR3 length: 15 amino acids.

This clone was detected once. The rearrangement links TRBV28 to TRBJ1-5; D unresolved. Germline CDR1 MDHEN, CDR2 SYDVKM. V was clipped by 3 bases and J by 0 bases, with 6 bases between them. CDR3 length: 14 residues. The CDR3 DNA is TGTGCCAGCAGTTTGCAGAATAGCAATCAGCCCCAGCATTTT. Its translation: CASSLQNSNQPQHF.

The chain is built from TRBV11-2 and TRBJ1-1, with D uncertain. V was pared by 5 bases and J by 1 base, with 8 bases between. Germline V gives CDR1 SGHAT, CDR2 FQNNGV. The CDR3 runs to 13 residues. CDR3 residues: CASSRMRNTEAFF. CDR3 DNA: TGTGCCAGCAGCCGAATGAGGAACACTGAAGCTTTCTTT.

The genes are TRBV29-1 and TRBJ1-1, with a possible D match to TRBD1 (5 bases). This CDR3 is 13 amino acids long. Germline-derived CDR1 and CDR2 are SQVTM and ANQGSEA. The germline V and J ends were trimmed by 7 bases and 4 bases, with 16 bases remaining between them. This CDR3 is CSGDSRTGTEAFF. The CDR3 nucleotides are TGCAGCGGTGACAGCAGGACGGGCACTGAAGCTTTCTTT.

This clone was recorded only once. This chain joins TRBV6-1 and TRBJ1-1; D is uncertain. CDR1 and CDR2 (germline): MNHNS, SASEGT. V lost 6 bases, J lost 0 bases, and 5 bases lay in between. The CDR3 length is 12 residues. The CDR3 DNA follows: TGTGCCAGCAGAAGAGTGAACACTGAAGCTTTCTTT. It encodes CASRRVNTEAFF.

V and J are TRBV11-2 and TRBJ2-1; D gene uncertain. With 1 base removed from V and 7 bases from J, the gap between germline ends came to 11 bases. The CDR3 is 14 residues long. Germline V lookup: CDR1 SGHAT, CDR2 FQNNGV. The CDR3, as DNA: TGTGCCAGCAGCTTAGTTCCAGAGAGGAATGAGCAGTTCTTC. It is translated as CASSLVPERNEQFF.

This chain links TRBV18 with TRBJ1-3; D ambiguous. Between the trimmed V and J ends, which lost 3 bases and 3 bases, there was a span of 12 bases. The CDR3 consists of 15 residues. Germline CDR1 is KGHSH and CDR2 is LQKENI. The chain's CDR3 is CASSPLDVNGNTIYF. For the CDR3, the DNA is TGTGCCAGCTCACCCCTGGACGTGAATGGAAACACCATATATTTT.

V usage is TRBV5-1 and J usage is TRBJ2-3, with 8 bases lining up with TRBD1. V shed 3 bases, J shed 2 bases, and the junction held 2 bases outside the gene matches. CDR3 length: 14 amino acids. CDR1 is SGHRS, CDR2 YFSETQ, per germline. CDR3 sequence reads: CASSWTGPTDTQYF. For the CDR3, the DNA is TGCGCCAGCAGCTGGACAGGGCCCACAGATACGCAGTATTTT.

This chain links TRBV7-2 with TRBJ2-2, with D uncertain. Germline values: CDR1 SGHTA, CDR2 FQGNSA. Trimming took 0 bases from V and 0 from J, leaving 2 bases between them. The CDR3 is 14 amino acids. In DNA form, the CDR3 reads TGTGCCAGCAGCTTAGCCCCGAACACCGGGGAGCTGTTTTTT. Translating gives CASSLAPNTGELFF.

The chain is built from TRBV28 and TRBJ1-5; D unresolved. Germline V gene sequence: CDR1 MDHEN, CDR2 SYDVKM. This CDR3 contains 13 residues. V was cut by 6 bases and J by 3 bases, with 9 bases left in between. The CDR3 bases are TGTGCCAGCAGCGACGTTCTCAATCAGCCCCAGCATTTT. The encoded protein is CASSDVLNQPQHF. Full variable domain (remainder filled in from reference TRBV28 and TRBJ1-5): DVKVTQSSRYLVKRTGEKVFLECVQDMDHENMFWYRQDPGLGLRLIYFSYDVKMKEKGDIPEGYSVSREKKERFSLILESASTNQTSMYLCASSDVLNQPQHFGDGTRLSIL.

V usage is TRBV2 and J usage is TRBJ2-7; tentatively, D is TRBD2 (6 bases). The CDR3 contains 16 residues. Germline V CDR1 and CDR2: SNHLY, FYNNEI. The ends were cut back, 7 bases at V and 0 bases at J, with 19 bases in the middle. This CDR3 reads CASTKLARSSSYEQYF. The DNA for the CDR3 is TGTGCCAGCACTAAACTAGCACGATCGAGCTCCTACGAGCAGTACTTC.

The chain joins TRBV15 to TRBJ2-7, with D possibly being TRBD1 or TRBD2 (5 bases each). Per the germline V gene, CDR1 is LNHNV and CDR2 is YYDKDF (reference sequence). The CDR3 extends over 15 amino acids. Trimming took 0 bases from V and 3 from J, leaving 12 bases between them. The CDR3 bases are TGTGCCACCAGCAGAGAGGGGGTCCCGTTCTACGAGCAGTACTTC. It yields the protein CATSREGVPFYEQYF.

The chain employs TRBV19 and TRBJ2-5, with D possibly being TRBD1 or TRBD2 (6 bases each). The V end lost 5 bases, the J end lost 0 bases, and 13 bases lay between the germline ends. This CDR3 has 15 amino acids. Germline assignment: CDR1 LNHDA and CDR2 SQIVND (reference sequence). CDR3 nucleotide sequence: TGTGCCAGTAGTTATAACGGGGGCAACCAAGAGACCCAGTACTTC. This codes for CASSYNGGNQETQYF.

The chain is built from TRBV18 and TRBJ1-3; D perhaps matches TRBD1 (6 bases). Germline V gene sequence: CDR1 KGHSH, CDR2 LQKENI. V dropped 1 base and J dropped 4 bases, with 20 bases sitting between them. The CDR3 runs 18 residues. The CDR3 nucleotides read TGTGCCAGCTCACCACTAGGGACAAAACTGGGAAAAGGAAACACCATATATTTT. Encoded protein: CASSPLGTKLGKGNTIYF. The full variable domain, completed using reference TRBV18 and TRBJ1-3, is NAGVMQNPRHLVRRRGQEARLRCSPMKGHSHVYWYRQLPEEGLKFMVYLQKENIIDESGMPKERFSAEFPKEGPSILRIQQVVRGDSAAYFCASSPLGTKLGKGNTIYFGEGSWLTVV.

CDR3 protein: CASSASWGNEQFF. The CDR3, as DNA: TGCGCCAGCAGCGCGAGCTGGGGCAATGAGCAGTTCTTC. V usage is TRBV5-1 and J usage is TRBJ2-1; no firm D call. V was shortened by 4 bases and J by 6 bases, with 11 bases between the two germline ends. The CDR3 totals 13 residues. The V gene's germline CDR1 is SGHRS and CDR2 YFSETQ.

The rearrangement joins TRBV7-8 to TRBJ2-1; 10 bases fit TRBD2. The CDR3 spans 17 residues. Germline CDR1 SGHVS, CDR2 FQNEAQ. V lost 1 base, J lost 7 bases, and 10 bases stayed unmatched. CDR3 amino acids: CASSLGLAGSIGNEQFF. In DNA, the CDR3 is TGTGCCAGCAGCTTAGGACTAGCGGGTTCTATTGGAAATGAGCAGTTCTTC.

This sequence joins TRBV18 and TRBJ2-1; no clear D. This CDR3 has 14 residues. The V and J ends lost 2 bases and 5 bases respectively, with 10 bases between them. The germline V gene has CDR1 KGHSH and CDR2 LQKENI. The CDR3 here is CASSPGFIDNEQFF. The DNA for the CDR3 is TGTGCCAGCTCACCAGGGTTTATCGACAATGAGCAGTTCTTC.

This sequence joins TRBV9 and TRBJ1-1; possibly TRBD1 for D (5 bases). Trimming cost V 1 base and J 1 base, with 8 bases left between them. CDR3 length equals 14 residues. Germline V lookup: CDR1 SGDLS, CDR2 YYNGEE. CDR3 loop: CASSVLTENTEAFF. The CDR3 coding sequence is TGTGCCAGCAGCGTACTGACAGAGAACACTGAAGCTTTCTTT.

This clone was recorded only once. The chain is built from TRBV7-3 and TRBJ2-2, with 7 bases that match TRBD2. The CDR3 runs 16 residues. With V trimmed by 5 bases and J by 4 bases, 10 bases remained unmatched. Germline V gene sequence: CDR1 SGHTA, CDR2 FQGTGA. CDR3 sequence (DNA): TGTGCCAGCAGCCGGACTAGTAGGGATGTCACCGGGGAGCTGTTTTTT. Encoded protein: CASSRTSRDVTGELFF. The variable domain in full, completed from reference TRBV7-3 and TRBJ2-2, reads GAGVSQTPSNKVTEKGKYVELRCDPISGHTALYWYRQSLGQGPEFLIYFQGTGAADDSGLPNDRFFAVRPEGSVSTLKIQRTERGDSAVYLCASSRTSRDVTGELFFGEGSRLTVL.

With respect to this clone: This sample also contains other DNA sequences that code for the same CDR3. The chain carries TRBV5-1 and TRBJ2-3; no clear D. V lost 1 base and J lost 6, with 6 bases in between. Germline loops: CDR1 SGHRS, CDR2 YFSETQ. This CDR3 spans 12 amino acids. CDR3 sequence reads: CASSLLSDTQYF. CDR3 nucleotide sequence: TGCGCCAGCAGCTTGTTGAGTGATACGCAGTATTTT.

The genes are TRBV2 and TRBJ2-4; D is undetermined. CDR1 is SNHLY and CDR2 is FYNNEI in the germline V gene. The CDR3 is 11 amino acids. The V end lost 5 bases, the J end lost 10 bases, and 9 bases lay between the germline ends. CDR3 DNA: TGTGCCAGCAGTTCGTTACTGATTCAGTACTTC. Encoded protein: CASSSLLIQYF.

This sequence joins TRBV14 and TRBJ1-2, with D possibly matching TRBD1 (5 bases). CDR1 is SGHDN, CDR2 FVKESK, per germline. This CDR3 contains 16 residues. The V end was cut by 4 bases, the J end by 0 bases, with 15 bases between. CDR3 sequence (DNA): TGTGCCAGCAGCCCGAAAGCAGGACAAACTAACTATGGCTACACCTTC. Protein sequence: CASSPKAGQTNYGYTF.

As DNA, the CDR3 is TGCAGCGTCCAGGTTACCCAAGATACGCAGTATTTT. Its protein is CSVQVTQDTQYF. V gene TRBV29-1 combines with J gene TRBJ2-3; D is uncertain. Between the trimmed V and J ends, which lost 6 bases and 5 bases, there was a span of 12 bases. CDR1 is SQVTM, CDR2 ANQGSEA, per germline. CDR3 size: 12 residues.

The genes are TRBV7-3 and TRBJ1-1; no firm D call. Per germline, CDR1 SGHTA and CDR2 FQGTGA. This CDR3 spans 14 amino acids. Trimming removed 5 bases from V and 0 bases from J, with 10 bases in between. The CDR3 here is CASSRFGMNTEAFF. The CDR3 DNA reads TGTGCCAGCAGCCGATTCGGGATGAACACTGAAGCTTTCTTT.

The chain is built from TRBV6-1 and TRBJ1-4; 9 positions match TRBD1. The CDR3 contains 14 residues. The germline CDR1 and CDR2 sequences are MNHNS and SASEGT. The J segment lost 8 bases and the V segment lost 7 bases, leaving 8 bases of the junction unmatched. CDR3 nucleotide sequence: TGTGCCAGCACCTCCGGGACAGGGAGAGAAAAACTGTTTTTT. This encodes CASTSGTGREKLFF.

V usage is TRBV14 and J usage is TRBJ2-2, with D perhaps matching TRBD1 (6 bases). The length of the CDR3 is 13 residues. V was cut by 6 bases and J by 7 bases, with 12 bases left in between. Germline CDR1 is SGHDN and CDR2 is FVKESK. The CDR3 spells CASRTRGHGELFF. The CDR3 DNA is TGTGCCAGCAGAACACGGGGACACGGGGAGCTGTTTTTT. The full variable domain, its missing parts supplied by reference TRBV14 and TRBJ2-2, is EAGVTQFPSHSVIEKGQTVTLRCDPISGHDNLYWYRRVMGKEIKFLLHFVKESKQDESGMPNNRFLAERTGGTYSTLKVQPAELEDSGVYFCASRTRGHGELFFGEGSRLTVL.

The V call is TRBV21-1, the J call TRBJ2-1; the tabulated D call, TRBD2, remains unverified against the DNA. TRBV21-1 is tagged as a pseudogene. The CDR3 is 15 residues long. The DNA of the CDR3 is TGTGCCAGCAGTCCTAGGGCGGGAGCGGTCAATGAGCAGTTCTTC. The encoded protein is CASSPRAGAVNEQFF.

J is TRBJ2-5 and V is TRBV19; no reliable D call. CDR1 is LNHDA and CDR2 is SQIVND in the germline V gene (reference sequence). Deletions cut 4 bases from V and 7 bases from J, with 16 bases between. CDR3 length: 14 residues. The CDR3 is CASSTLGRIGTQYF. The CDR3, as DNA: TGTGCCAGTAGTACCCTGGGCAGAATTGGGACCCAGTACTTC.

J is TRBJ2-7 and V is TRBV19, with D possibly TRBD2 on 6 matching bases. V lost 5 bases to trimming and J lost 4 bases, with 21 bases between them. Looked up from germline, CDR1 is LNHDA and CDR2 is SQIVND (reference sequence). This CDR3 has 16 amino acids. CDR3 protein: CASSPLGGNGGYEQYF. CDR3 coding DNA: TGTGCCAGTAGTCCCCTAGGAGGGAACGGGGGTTACGAGCAGTACTTC. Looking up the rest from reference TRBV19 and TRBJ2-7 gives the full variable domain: DGGITQSPKYLFRKEGQNVTLSCEQNLNHDAMYWYRQDPGQGLRLIYYSQIVNDFQKGDIAEGYSVSREKKESFPLTVTSAQKNPTAFYLCASSPLGGNGGYEQYFGPGTRLTVT.